This T cell receptor (delta chain) comes out of a study of gamma-delta T cells after stem cell transplantation. CDR1 and CDR2 from the germline V gene are GEAIGNYY and EKD. The J segment lost 6 bases and the V segment lost 0 bases, leaving 13 bases of the junction unmatched. This CDR3 spans 19 amino acids. The sample holds a few counts of this clone. TCRdb reanalyzed the RT-PCR reads using CATT. The table lists 2,000 to 2,500 delta-chain clones, approximately 22% of them singletons. The specimen was gamma-delta T cells. The source is a human donor. It is not recorded whose cells these are; they may come from a transplant donor. The chain links TRDV2 to TRDJ3, with 7 bases aligning to TRDD3. This chain's CDR3 is CACDTVVRGDSADTRQMFF. The CDR3 nucleotides read TGTGCCTGTGACACCGTAGTACGGGGGGATTCAGCGGACACCCGACAGATGTTTTTC.